This T cell receptor (beta chain) comes out of a study of shared clonotypes between healthy human individuals. The CDR3 has 14 residues. CDR1 is SGHTA, CDR2 FQGTGA, per germline. V was shortened by 3 bases and J by 2 bases, with 9 bases between the two germline ends. Positive CCR7 selection of CD45RO-negative cells yielded the naive CD8 cells, and terminally differentiated effector memory CD45RA+ cells were excluded. Those who donated were healthy HIV-negative adults, with no recent acute infections or vaccinations reported. With respect to this clone: The sample holds other DNA sequences that translate to the same CDR3.

This table comes from immunoSEQ multiplex PCR, and its TCRdb copy is limited to in-frame clones, with some not included. The sample holds about 820,000 clones, around 93% seen once. The chain recombines TRBV7-3 with TRBJ2-3, with D unresolved. Sequencing was carried out using naive CD8+ T cells sorted from blood. The TCR was taken from a man aged 25-45 years in good health. The CDR3 sequence: CASSFDGPTDTQYF. CDR3 DNA: TGTGCCAGCAGCTTCGACGGACCCACAGATACGCAGTATTTT.